This T cell receptor beta chain emerged from a study of post-analysis software for immune sequencing data. On the study more broadly: There were relapsing-remitting, secondary progressive and progressive-relapsing multiple sclerosis among the disease courses included. Study observations and caveats: People with multiple sclerosis had a significantly lower normalized Chao1 diversity than controls did. Patients showed TRBV5-6, TRBV5-1 and TRBV20-1 among a few TRBV segments more frequent than in controls.

This clonotype was counted ten times or more. What it binds is unknown. The TCR beta cDNA libraries contained unique molecular identifiers. TCRdb recomputed calls from the PCR reads with MiXCR, one row per CDR3 protein. The sample includes a few hundred thousand distinct CDR3 sequences, approximately 34% of them seen just once. CDR3 length equals 14 residues. CDR1 is SGHVS and CDR2 is FNYEAQ in the germline V gene. The junction had 9 bases not matched to a gene; V was cut back by 5 bases and J by 9 bases. The sequenced material came from blood. This rearrangement joins TRBV7-6 to TRBJ2-1; 8 bases line up with TRBD2. This sequence originates from a girl aged 5-17 years with multiple sclerosis. For the CDR3, the DNA is TGTGCCAGCAGCCCGGGACTAGGGGGTGTTGAGCAGTTCTTC. Its protein product is CASSPGLGGVEQFF. The whole variable domain, remainder taken from reference TRBV7-6 and TRBJ2-1, is GAGVSQSPRYKVTKRGQDVALRCDPISGHVSLYWYRQALGQGPEFLTYFNYEAQQDKSGLPNDRFSAERPEGSISTLTIQRTEQRDSAMYRCASSPGLGGVEQFFGPGTRLTVL.